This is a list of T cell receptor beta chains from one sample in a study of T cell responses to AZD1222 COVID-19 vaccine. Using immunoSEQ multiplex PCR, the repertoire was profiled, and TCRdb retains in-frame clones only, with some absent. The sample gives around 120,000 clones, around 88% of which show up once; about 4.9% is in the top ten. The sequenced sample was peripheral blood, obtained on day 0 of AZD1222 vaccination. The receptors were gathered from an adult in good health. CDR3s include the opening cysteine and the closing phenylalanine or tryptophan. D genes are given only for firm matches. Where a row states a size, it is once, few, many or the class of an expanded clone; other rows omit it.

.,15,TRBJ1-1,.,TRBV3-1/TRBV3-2,TGTGCCAGCAGCCAAGATCGGCCAGGGCCTCATCAAGCTTTCTTT,CASSQDRPGPHQAFF
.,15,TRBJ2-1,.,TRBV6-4,TGTGCCAGCAGTGCAAAGGGGGGGGGAACGGATGAGCAGTTCTTC,CASSAKGGGTDEQFF
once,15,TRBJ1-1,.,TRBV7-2,TGTGCCAGCAGCTTAGAGTACAAAATTAACACTGAAGCTTTCTTT,CASSLEYKINTEAFF
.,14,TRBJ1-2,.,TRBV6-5,TGTGCCAGCAGTTACTCGTGGCGTAACTATGGCTACACCTTC,CASSYSWRNYGYTF
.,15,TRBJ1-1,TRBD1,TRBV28,TGTGCCAGCAGTCTTCGACAGGGTTTGGTAACTGAAGCTTTCTTT,CASSLRQGLVTEAFF
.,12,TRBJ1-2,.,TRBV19,TGTGCCAGTATTGGGGCCACGGATGGCTACACCTTC,CASIGATDGYTF
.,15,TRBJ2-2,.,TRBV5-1,TGCGCCAGCATGGCCGGGACGGCGAACACCGGGGAGCTGTTTTTT,CASMAGTANTGELFF
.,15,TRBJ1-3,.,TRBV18,TGTGCCAGCTCACCGAGGGCAGGACCTGGAAACACCATATATTTT,CASSPRAGPGNTIYF
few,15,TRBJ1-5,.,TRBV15,TGTGCCACCAGCACCCAGACCGGGGGTGGGGTCTCCCAGCATTTT,CATSTQTGGGVSQHF
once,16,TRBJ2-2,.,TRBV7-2,TGTGCCAGCAGCTTAGGGGGCTTTACGGTATCGGGGGAGCTGTTTTTT,CASSLGGFTVSGELFF
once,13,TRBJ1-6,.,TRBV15,TGTGCCACCAGCAGACAGGGGAGTTCACCCCTCCACTTT,CATSRQGSSPLHF
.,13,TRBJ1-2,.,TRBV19,TGTGCCAGTAGTACAGGCGAGCCGTATGGCTACACCTTC,CASSTGEPYGYTF
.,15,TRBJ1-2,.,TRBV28,TGTGCCAGCAGTTTTACAACCTCGAATGGCTATGGCTACACCTTC,CASSFTTSNGYGYTF
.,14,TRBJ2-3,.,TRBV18,TGTGCCAGCTCACCAGAGGACGGGTCAGATACGCAGTATTTT,CASSPEDGSDTQYF
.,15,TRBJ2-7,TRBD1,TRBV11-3,TGTGCCAGCAGTTCGGGACAGGGGGACTCCTACGAGCAGTACTTC,CASSSGQGDSYEQYF
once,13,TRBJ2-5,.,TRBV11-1,TGTGCCAGCAGCTTACAACAGCAAGAGACCCAGTACTTC,CASSLQQQETQYF